This TCR beta chain was sequenced for a study of cytomegalovirus exposure and HLA in healthy donors. Study results and caveats: A later analysis showed HLA-associated TCR beta chains outstripping equally common others in clonal expansion.

The CDR3 extends over 17 amino acids. Germline V gives CDR1 SGHRS, CDR2 YFSETQ. V gave up 4 bases and J gave up 0 bases; unmatched junction bases: 4. A multiplex PCR was run with 60 Vbeta primers and 13 Jbeta primers. Using immunoSEQ multiplex PCR, the repertoire was profiled, and TCRdb retains in-frame clones only, with some absent. The sample lists roughly 170,000 clones, around 80% seen once, with 4.5% in the top ten. About this clone itself: Its specificity is unknown.

The material sequenced was PBMCs. The J gene is TRBJ2-3, the V gene TRBV5-1; 14 bases line up with TRBD2. The receptor comes from a woman aged 45-65 years in good health and CMV-seropositive. The CDR3 reads CASSVGLAGASTDTQYF. The CDR3 bases are TGCGCCAGCAGCGTGGGACTAGCGGGAGCGAGCACAGATACGCAGTATTTT.